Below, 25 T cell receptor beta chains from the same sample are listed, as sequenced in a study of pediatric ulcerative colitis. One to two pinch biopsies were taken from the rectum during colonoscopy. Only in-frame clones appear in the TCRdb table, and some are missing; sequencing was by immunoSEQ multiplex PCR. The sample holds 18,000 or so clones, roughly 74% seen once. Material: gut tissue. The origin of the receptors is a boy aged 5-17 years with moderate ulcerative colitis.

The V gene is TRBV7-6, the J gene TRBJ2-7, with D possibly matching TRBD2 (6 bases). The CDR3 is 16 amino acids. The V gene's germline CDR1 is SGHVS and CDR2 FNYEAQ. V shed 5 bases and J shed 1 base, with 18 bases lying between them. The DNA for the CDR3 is TGTGCCAGCAGCCCCCGCGGGGCGGCCACGTCCTACGAGCAGTACTTC. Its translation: CASSPRGAATSYEQYF.

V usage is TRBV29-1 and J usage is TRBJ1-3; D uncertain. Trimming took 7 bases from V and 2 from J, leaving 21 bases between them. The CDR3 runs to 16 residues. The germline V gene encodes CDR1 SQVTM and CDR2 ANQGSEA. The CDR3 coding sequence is TGCAGCGCTGCAAAAACCACGGACCCCCCTGGAAACACCATATATTTT. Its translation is CSAAKTTDPPGNTIYF.

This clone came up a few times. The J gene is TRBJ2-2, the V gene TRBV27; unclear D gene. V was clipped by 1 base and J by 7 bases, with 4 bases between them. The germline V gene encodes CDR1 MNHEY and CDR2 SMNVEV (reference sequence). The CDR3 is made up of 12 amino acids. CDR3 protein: CASSLFGGELFF. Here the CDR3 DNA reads TGTGCCAGCAGTTTATTTGGCGGGGAGCTGTTTTTT.

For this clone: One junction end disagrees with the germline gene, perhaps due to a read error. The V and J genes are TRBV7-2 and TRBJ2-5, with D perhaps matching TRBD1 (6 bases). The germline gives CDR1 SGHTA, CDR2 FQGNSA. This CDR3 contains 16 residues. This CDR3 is CASSVASDRGIWTQYF. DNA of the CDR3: TGTGCCAGCAGCGTAGCCTCCGATAGGGGGATCTGGACCCAGTACTTC.

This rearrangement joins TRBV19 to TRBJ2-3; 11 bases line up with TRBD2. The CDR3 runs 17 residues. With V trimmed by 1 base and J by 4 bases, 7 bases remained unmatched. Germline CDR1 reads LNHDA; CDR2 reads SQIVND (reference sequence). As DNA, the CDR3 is TGTGCCAGTAGTATAGTTAGCGGGGGGGCCTATCCAGATACGCAGTATTTT. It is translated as CASSIVSGGAYPDTQYF.

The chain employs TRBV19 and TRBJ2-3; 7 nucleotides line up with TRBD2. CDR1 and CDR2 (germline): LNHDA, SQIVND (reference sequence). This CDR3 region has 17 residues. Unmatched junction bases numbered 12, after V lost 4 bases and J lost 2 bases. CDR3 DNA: TGTGCCAGTAGTAGGGGGGGGGTGACCTCGCACACAGATACGCAGTATTTT. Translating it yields CASSRGGVTSHTDTQYF.

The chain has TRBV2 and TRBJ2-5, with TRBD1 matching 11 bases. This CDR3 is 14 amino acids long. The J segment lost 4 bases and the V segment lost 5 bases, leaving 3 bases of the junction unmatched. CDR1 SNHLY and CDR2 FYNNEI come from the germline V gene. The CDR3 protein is CASSSGQGGETQYF. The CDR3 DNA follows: TGTGCCAGCAGTTCGGGACAGGGGGGAGAGACCCAGTACTTC.

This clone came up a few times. CDR3 sequence (DNA): TGTGCCAGCTCGACAATACAGGGGAGCGGAAACACCATATATTTT. Amino acids: CASSTIQGSGNTIYF. The chain recombines TRBV18 with TRBJ1-3, with TRBD1 matching over 7 bases. Looked up from germline, CDR1 is KGHSH and CDR2 is LQKENI. The V gene end was trimmed by 6 bases and the J gene end by 4 bases; junction bases not matched to a gene: 9. The CDR3 extends over 15 amino acids.

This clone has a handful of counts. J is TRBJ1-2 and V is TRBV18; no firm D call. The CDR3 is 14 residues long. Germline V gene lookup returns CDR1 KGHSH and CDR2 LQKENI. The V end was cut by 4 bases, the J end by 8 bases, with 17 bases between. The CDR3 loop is CASSQERTQTGYTF. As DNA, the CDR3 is TGTGCCAGCTCACAGGAAAGGACCCAAACCGGCTACACCTTC.

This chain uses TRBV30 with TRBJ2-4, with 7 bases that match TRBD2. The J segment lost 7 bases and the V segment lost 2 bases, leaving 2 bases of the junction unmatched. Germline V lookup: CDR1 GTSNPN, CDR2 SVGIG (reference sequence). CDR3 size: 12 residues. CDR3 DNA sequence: TGTGCCTGGAGTCCCGGGGGGAACATTCAGTACTTC. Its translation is CAWSPGGNIQYF.

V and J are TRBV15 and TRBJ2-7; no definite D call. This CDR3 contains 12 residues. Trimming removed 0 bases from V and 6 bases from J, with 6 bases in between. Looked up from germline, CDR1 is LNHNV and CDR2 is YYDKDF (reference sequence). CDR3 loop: CATSRDTSEQYF. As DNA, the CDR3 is TGTGCCACCAGCAGAGATACGTCCGAGCAGTACTTC.

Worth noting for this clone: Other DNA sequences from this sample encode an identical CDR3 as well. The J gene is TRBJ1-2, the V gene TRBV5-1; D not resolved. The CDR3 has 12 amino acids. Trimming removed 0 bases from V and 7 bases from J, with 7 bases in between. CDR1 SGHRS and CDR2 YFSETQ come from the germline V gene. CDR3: CASSLVGSGYTF. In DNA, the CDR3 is TGCGCCAGCAGCTTGGTAGGGAGTGGCTACACCTTC.

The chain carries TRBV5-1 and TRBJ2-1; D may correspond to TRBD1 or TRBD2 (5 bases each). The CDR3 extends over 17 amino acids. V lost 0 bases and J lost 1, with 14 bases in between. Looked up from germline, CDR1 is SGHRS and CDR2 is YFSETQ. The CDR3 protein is CASSLARGEGSYNEQFF. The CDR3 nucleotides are TGCGCCAGCAGCTTGGCTCGGGGCGAAGGGTCCTACAATGAGCAGTTCTTC. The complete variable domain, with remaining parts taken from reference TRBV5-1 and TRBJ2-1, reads KAGVTQTPRYLIKTRGQQVTLSCSPISGHRSVSWYQQTPGQGLQFLFEYFSETQRNKGNFPGRFSGRQFSNSRSEMNVSTLELGDSALYLCASSLARGEGSYNEQFFGPGTRLTVL.

Here the CDR3 DNA reads TGCGCCAGCAGCTTGAGGGGCTCACCCCTCCACTTT. Protein: CASSLRGSPLHF. The chain recombines TRBV5-1 with TRBJ1-6, with a weak D call TRBD1 (5 bases). V lost 1 base and J 10 bases, leaving 6 bases between the germline ends. The germline V gene encodes CDR1 SGHRS and CDR2 YFSETQ. This CDR3 has 12 amino acids.

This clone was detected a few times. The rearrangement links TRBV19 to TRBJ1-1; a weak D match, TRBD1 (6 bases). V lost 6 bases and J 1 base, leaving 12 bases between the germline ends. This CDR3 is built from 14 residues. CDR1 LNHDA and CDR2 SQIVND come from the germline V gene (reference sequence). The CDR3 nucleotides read TGTGCCAGTAGCCTCGGACAGAGGAACACTGAAGCTTTCTTT. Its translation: CASSLGQRNTEAFF.

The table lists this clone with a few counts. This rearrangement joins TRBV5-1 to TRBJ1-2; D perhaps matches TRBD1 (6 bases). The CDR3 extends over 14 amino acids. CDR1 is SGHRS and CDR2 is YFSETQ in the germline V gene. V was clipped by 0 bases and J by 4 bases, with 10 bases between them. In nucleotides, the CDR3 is TGCGCCAGCAGCTTGGTCGCACAGGGCTATGGCTACACCTTC. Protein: CASSLVAQGYGYTF.

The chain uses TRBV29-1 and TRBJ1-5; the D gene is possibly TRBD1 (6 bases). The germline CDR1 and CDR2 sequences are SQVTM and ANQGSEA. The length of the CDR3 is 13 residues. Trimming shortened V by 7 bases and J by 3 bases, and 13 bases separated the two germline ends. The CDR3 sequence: CSASGGPNQPQHF. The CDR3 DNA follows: TGCAGCGCCTCTGGGGGGCCCAATCAGCCCCAGCATTTT.

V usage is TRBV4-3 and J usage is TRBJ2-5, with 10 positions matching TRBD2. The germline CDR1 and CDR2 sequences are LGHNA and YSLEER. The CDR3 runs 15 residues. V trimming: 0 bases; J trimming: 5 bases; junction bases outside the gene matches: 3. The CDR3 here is CASSQDLGLAETQYF. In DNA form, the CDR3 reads TGCGCCAGCAGCCAAGATCTGGGACTAGCGGAGACCCAGTACTTC.

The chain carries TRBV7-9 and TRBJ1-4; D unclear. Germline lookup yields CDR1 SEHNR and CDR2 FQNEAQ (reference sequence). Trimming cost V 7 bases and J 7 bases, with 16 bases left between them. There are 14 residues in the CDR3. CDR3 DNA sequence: TGTGCCAGCATTGGGAGCATAGGAACTGAAAAACTGTTTTTT. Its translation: CASIGSIGTEKLFF.

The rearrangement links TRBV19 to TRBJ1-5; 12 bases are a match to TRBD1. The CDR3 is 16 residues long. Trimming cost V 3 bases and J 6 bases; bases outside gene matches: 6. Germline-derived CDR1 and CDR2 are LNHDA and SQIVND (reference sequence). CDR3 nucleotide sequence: TGTGCCAGTAGTATGCTGGGACAGGGGGCTTTTCAGCCCCAGCATTTT. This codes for CASSMLGQGAFQPQHF.

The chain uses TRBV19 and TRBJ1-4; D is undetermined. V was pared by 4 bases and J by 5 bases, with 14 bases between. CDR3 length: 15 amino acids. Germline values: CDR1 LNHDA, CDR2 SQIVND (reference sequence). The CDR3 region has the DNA TGTGCCAGTAGTAGGGCGCAGGTGGGGAATGAAAAACTGTTTTTT. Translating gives CASSRAQVGNEKLFF.

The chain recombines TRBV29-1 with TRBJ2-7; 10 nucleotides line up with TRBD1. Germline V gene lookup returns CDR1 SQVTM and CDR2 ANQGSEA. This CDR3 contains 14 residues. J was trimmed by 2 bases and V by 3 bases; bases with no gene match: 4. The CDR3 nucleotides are TGCAGCGTTGATCCGGGACAGGGGACCTACGAGCAGTACTTC. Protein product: CSVDPGQGTYEQYF.

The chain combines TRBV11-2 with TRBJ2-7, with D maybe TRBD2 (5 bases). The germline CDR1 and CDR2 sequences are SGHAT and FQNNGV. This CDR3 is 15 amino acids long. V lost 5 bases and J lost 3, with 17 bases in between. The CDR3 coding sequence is TGTGCCAGCAGCCGAAGCACGGGGATAGGCTACGAGCAGTACTTC. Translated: CASSRSTGIGYEQYF.

CDR3 DNA: TGTGCCAGCAGGATAACCGGGGAGCTGTTTTTT. Residues: CASRITGELFF. The chain carries TRBV6-6 and TRBJ2-2; D is undetermined. The CDR3 loop spans 11 amino acids. Germline-derived CDR1 and CDR2 are MNHNY and SVGAGI (reference sequence). V lost 6 bases to trimming and J lost 5 bases, with 4 bases between them.

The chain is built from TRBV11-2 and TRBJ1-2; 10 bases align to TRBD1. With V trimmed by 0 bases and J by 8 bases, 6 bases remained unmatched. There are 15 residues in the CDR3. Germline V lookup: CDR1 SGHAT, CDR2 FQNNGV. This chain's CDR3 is CASSLDPGTGEGYTF. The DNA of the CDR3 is TGTGCCAGCAGCTTAGATCCCGGGACAGGGGAAGGCTACACCTTC.